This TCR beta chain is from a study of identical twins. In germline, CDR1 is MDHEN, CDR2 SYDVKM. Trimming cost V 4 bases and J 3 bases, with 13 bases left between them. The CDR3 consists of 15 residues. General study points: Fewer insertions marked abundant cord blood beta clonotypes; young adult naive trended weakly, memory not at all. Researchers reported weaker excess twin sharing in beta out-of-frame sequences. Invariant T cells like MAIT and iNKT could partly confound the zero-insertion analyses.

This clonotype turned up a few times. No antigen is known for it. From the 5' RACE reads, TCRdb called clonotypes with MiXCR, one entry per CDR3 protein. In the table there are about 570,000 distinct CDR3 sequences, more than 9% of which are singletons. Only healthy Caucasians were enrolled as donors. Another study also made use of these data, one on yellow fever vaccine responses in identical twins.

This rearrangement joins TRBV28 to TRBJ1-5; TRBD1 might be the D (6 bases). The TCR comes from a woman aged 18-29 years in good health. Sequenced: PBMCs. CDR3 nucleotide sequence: TGTGCCAGCAGTTCCGGAGGACAGAACAATCAGCCCCAGCATTTT. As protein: CASSSGGQNNQPQHF.